This record concerns one TCR beta chain sequence. No cognate antigen has been identified for it. No per-base quality is available; no much larger clone lies one base away. The data were taken from a study of cytomegalovirus exposure and HLA in healthy donors (dated by TCRdb to 2017 to 2019). Regarding the complete study: An earlier analysis of 587 of the donors reported approximately 300 Gb of sequence data and around 100 million unique TCR beta sequences obtained from around 180 million T cells. In a later genetic analysis, genome-wide SNP genotypes for about three fifths of the roughly 670 donors were used, and that subset was treated as a discovery cohort. Donor age, sex, ethnicity and CMV serostatus were collected together with the repertoire data. In addition to the first cohort of around 670 subjects, a separate validation cohort of 130 or so different subjects was used. In an earlier analysis of a few hundred of the donors, high-throughput TCR beta sequencing was used to judge whether each TCR beta V gene segment behaved as functional or pseudogenic. The study aimed to test whether signatures of past pathogen exposure could be identified by cataloging public T cell receptors. The number of typed donors differed by locus: 629-630 for A, B, C, DRB1 and DQB1; approximately 520 for DQA1; around 610 for DPA1; and 400 to 480 for DPB1. To predict cytomegalovirus infection status, the study combined high-throughput TCR immunosequencing, statistical association of individual TCRs with disease status, and machine learning. Five DR-DQ haplotypes were handled as single units for association and clustering because linkage in the cohort was strong. Among about 400 genotyped donors of the cohort, an average of roughly 230,000 unique TCR beta nucleotide sequences was sequenced per donor, of which roughly 17% were non-productive. All discovery cohort repertoires had been generated using a single sequencing platform. An early release that covered around 590 HLA-typed donors contained about 300 gigabases of sequencing data and 75 million to 100 million unique TCR sequences. The genetic ancestry cluster associated with self-reported Caucasian donors included about 84% of the 350 to 500 genotyped donors. The study used immunosequencing to profile the T cell repertoires of 666 subjects and linked those repertoires to cytomegalovirus serostatus. To study patterns of TCR occurrence, a later analysis re-analyzed previously published TCR beta repertoires from under 750 donors and added high-resolution HLA genotyping. Class I and class II HLA loci were covered by the typing at four-digit resolution. The later analysis used no new phenotypic data to find candidate immune exposures, relying instead on TCR beta sequences and their occurrence across donors. The full study reports these points: In vitro tests confirmed that a few of the cytomegalovirus-associated TCR beta chains recognize cytomegalovirus antigens. The 87-base-pair reads could not distinguish some IMGT-functional V segments, including TRBV6-2 and TRBV6-3, so those segments were excluded. A later analysis found that TCR association rates varied across HLA loci, with DRB1 alleles showing the most associated TCRs and HLA-C alleles the fewest. An association between a missense DCLRE1C variant and V-gene and J-gene trimming of TCR beta chains was found in a later genetic analysis and replicated in an independent cohort. Linkage disequilibrium might explain the correlated functional status among segregating V segments, but an unknown experimental factor could not be excluded. According to a later genetic analysis, donors in an Asian-associated ancestry cluster had fewer N-insertions in productive TCRs than the approximately 650-donor mean. Most CMV-associated TCR beta chains appeared to be HLA-restricted in a later analysis, and the HLA associations seemed to be driven largely by CMV exposure. Because some donors lacked HLA typing at each locus, the association tests relied only on the typed subset. It was suggested by the authors that the approach could potentially be generalized to other disease states and immunological phenotypes. The presence/absence analyses assumed that sequencing depth was roughly uniform across donors, and that assumption may not be true. At a false discovery rate of 0.05, a later analysis linked 16,951 TCR beta sequences to specific HLA alleles. Several of the top co-occurrence clusters appeared to be linked to parvovirus B19, influenza, CMV and Epstein-Barr virus, according to a later analysis. In an earlier analysis of a few hundred of the donors, most TCR beta V segments were observed in productive rearrangements about 87% or about 30% of the time, broadly matching IMGT annotations. This cohort had only TCR beta chains sequenced, and the lack of alpha or paired-chain data limited which features could be detected. Cytomegalovirus status was reported to be diagnosed by the classifier with high specificity and sensitivity in both the original and validation cohorts. While some public TCRs were present in many individuals, most TCR sequences turned up only very rarely across donors. When HLA alleles, especially DR and DQ, strongly co-occurred, TCR associations were difficult to assign to individual alleles. The study gave a list of roughly 150 TCR beta chains associated with cytomegalovirus. Immune exposure information for the cohort was limited to CMV serostatus. The sequencing pipeline was judged likely to have produced a cluster of highly shared sequence variants as a technical artifact. In a later analysis, HLA-associated TCR beta chains were found to be more clonally expanded and to have lower generation probabilities than equally common non-associated chains. A further reported finding was that TCR beta sequences accurately predicted the HLA-A and HLA-B alleles for most subjects in the first cohort. Because counts were too low, around 17 rarely observed V segments, including chromosome 9 orphons, were left out of the earlier analysis of approximately 580 of the donors.

Counted from cysteine to phenylalanine, this CDR3 has 13 amino acids. Kept here is only the CDR3 DNA, which spans 39 bases and is read in frame from base 1. Via the germline V gene, CDR1 is SGHRS and CDR2 YFSETQ. V is pared back by 4 bases and J by 6 bases, with 11 bases lying between the germline termini. The library was generated by the immunoSEQ multiplex PCR assay. The multiplex PCR relied on a mix of 60 forward primers for TCR Vbeta segments and 13 reverse primers for TCR Jbeta segments. A multiplex PCR assay on genomic DNA amplified the CDR3 region of rearranged TCR beta genes. On the Illumina HiSeq System, the amplified TCR beta libraries were sequenced as 87-base-pair reads. Per the source publication's procedure: A later analysis counted about 80 million unique TCR beta chains across the 690 or so repertoires, and roughly 10 million of these chains were shared by at least two donors. A nearest-neighbor algorithm error-corrected the raw reads and collapsed the reads into unique sequences, merging closely related sequences to remove PCR and sequencing errors. To assign V, D and J gene segments, CDR3 sequences were aligned to IMGT reference sequences. Each retained sequence needed at least a six-nucleotide match to both a V gene segment and a J gene segment. Rearrangements were classified as productive when the CDR3 lacked stop codons and remained in frame with V and J, and all other rearrangements were classified as non-productive. Following IMGT convention, CDR3 was defined as the stretch from the second conserved V-encoded cysteine up to the conserved J-encoded phenylalanine. The earlier analysis of 500 to 600 of the donors excluded sequences that lacked an unambiguous match to a single V gene segment. An earlier analysis of under 750 of the donors called V segments functional above 56.7% productive rearrangements and segregating when the between-donor standard deviation exceeded 5%. A statistical classification framework was developed to diagnose cytomegalovirus status using the catalog of TCR beta chain sequences. In a later analysis, V and J genes were assigned by comparing TCR nucleotide sequences against IMGT/GENE-DB human TR gene sequences. The TCRdist pipeline was used in a later analysis to assign CDR3 sequences and most-parsimonious VDJ recombination scenarios. In a later analysis, each TCR beta chain was defined by its CDR3 amino acid sequence together with its V-gene family, and reads lacking a unique V-gene family were excluded. A later analysis removed nearly 600 highly shared, low-generation-probability nucleotide sequences to deal with suspected cross-contamination and a sequencing artifact. In a later analysis, a clonal expansion index was calculated for each public chain from normalized within-repertoire ranks of inferred template counts. A later analysis computed generation probabilities with a VDJ recombination model fitted to out-of-frame rearrangements, and checked the results against IGoR. In a later analysis, TCR-TCR, TCR-HLA and TCR-CMV co-occurrence was scored with hypergeometric tests, and a repertoire-size bias correction was applied to TCR pairs. A later analysis estimated false discovery rates by permuting HLA or CMV assignments 20 times. In a later analysis, co-occurring TCRs were grouped using DBSCAN, and TCRdist sequence similarity was added for clustering within HLA-allele-positive subsets. For co-occurrence clustering, repertoires with fewer than 30,000 or more than 120,000 public chains were excluded, along with several repertoires with anomalous nucleotide sharing. TCRdb stores this immuneACCESS table with in-frame sequences only. Part of the clones is absent; in the studies checked, under half of the shortfall reflects unresolved V genes, and no reason is known for the rest. V, J and clone size reflect that table, while D and trimming were determined from the DNA. The sample contains fewer than 150,000 clones, approximately 84% of them found a single time. Of the sample, 0.24% is held by the ten largest clones.

In total, approximately 700 healthy bone marrow donors made up the cohort. All cohort members were sampled while nominally healthy, although unrecorded immune exposures were likely present. The donor tested CMV seronegative, placing the donor among the 352 seronegative members of the cohort. A peripheral blood sample was provided by each donor, and peripheral blood mononuclear cells were used for TCR beta sequencing. Genomic DNA was extracted from the blood cell samples with the Qiagen DNeasy Blood Extraction Kit. The sample was PBMCs. The chain links TRBV5-1 with TRBJ2-4; the D segment could be TRBD2, given 5 matching bases. This TCR was recovered from a man aged 45-65 years in good health and CMV-seronegative. The nucleotide sequence is given as TGCGCCAGCAGCACCGGGATCCCAAACATTCAGTACTTC. It codes for CASSTGIPNIQYF.